These 23 T cell receptor beta chains originate from one sample sequenced in a study of T cells after yellow fever vaccination. Each CDR3 protein gets one entry after TCRdb re-called the 5' RACE reads with MiXCR. The top ten hold roughly 3% of the sample, which has a few hundred thousand distinct CDR3 sequences, around 4.9% seen once. The starting material was CD4+ T cells sorted from PBMCs, obtained on the day of the yellow fever booster vaccination. The receptors shown here come from a young man who received the YFV17D yellow fever vaccine.

This clonotype was seen a few times. The rearrangement uses TRBV6-6 and TRBJ1-1, with a weak D call TRBD1 (6 bases). This CDR3 is 16 amino acids long. The germline CDR1 and CDR2 sequences are MNHNY and SVGAGI (reference sequence). Trimming pared 2 bases from V and 0 bases from J, leaving 13 bases between. In DNA, the CDR3 is TGTGCCAGCAGTTACGCGGGGACACTATTGAACACTGAAGCTTTCTTT. Amino acids: CASSYAGTLLNTEAFF.

This clonotype was counted between two and nine times. The J gene is TRBJ2-3, the V gene TRBV7-2; a possible D gene is TRBD2 (6 bases). CDR1 and CDR2 (germline): SGHTA, FQGNSA. The CDR3 is 16 amino acids. The V end lost 1 base, the J end lost 2 bases, and 13 bases lay between the germline ends. The CDR3 sequence is CASSLGPGDPTDTQYF. CDR3 nucleotide sequence: TGTGCCAGCAGCTTAGGTCCGGGGGACCCCACAGATACGCAGTATTTT.

In this sample, this clonotype turned up a few times. This rearrangement joins TRBV5-4 to TRBJ2-2, with no clear D. The germline CDR1 and CDR2 sequences are SGHNT and YYREEE (reference sequence). Trimming took 0 bases from V and 4 from J, leaving 10 bases between them. This CDR3 comprises 15 residues. CDR3 loop: CASSLVPSPTGELFF. Written as DNA, the CDR3 is TGTGCCAGCAGCTTGGTGCCCAGCCCCACCGGGGAGCTGTTTTTT.

The CDR3 spells CASSQGFRGKVAEAFF. CDR3 DNA sequence: TGTGCCAGCTCACAGGGCTTCAGGGGAAAAGTCGCTGAAGCTTTCTTT. The chain is built from TRBV18 and TRBJ1-1, with D possibly matching TRBD1 (6 bases). The length of the CDR3 is 16 residues. The V gene lost 4 bases and the J gene lost 6 bases, with 21 bases spanning the gap. CDR1 and CDR2 (germline): KGHSH, LQKENI.

The chain couples TRBV6-5 to TRBJ1-1; perhaps TRBD1 as D (5 bases). The CDR3 sequence is 14 residues long. Germline CDR1 reads MNHEY; CDR2 reads SVGAGI. The V and J ends lost 6 bases and 2 bases respectively, with 13 bases between them. CDR3 sequence reads: CASRPKQVNTEAFF. As DNA, the CDR3 is TGTGCCAGCAGGCCTAAACAGGTAAACACTGAAGCTTTCTTT.

This clonotype was seen more than once but under ten times. The genes are TRBV20-1 and TRBJ1-1; no firm D call. The CDR3 spans 13 residues. The germline V and J ends were trimmed by 3 bases and 6 bases, with 14 bases remaining between them. CDR1 and CDR2 (germline): DFQATT, SNEGSKA (reference sequence). The CDR3 coding sequence is TGCAGTGCTAGGTCAAAACGGGAGGCTGAAGCTTTCTTT. This translates into CSARSKREAEAFF.

The chain uses TRBV29-1 and TRBJ2-3; 16 positions match TRBD2. Per germline, CDR1 SQVTM and CDR2 ANQGSEA. The junction had 3 bases not matched to a gene; V was cut back by 2 bases and J by 7 bases. The CDR3 has 15 residues. CDR3 loop: CSVETGLAGGYTQYF. The CDR3 DNA is TGCAGCGTTGAAACGGGACTAGCGGGGGGGTATACGCAGTATTTT.

The table lists this clonotype with a few counts. V and J are TRBV5-1 and TRBJ2-5, with 9 bases lining up with TRBD1. CDR1 and CDR2 from the germline V gene are SGHRS and YFSETQ. J lost 3 bases, V lost 2 bases, and 8 bases had no gene match. CDR3 length: 16 amino acids. The CDR3 DNA reads TGCGCCAGCAGCTTCCTTCCGGGACAGGGAGAAGAGACCCAGTACTTC. Translating gives CASSFLPGQGEETQYF. Based on the CDR3 plus reference TRBV5-1 and TRBJ2-5, the full variable domain is KAGVTQTPRYLIKTRGQQVTLSCSPISGHRSVSWYQQTPGQGLQFLFEYFSETQRNKGNFPGRFSGRQFSNSRSEMNVSTLELGDSALYLCASSFLPGQGEETQYFGPGTRLLVL.

This clonotype was picked up a small number of times. The chain recombines TRBV18 with TRBJ2-3; tentatively, D is TRBD2 (5 bases). With 3 bases removed from V and 0 bases from J, the gap between germline ends came to 13 bases. The germline V gene encodes CDR1 KGHSH and CDR2 LQKENI. The CDR3 contains 16 residues. CDR3 residues: CASSPQSRVSTDTQYF. The CDR3 region has the DNA TGTGCCAGCTCACCGCAGTCGAGGGTCAGCACAGATACGCAGTATTTT. The full variable domain, with the rest looked up from reference TRBV18 and TRBJ2-3, is NAGVMQNPRHLVRRRGQEARLRCSPMKGHSHVYWYRQLPEEGLKFMVYLQKENIIDESGMPKERFSAEFPKEGPSILRIQQVVRGDSAAYFCASSPQSRVSTDTQYFGPGTRLTVL.

The V and J genes are TRBV29-1 and TRBJ2-4; tentatively, D is TRBD2 (6 bases). With 6 bases removed from V and 4 bases from J, the gap between germline ends came to 13 bases. The CDR3 covers 13 residues. Germline V gene data show CDR1 as SQVTM and CDR2 as ANQGSEA. The CDR3 DNA is TGCAGCGTCCCGAGCGGGTGGAAAAACATTCAGTACTTC. It codes for CSVPSGWKNIQYF.

This clonotype was seen more than once but under ten times. The genes are TRBV6-5 and TRBJ1-1, with TRBD1 as a possible D gene (5 bases). V lost 0 bases, J lost 4 bases, and 9 bases lay in between. Germline CDR1 reads MNHEY; CDR2 reads SVGAGI. The length of the CDR3 is 14 residues. The CDR3 is CASSYSTGSTEAFF. CDR3 coding DNA: TGTGCCAGCAGTTACTCTACAGGTTCCACTGAAGCTTTCTTT.

This clonotype was detected many times. The chain is built from TRBV5-1 and TRBJ2-2; TRBD1 matches 11 bases. Germline-derived CDR1 and CDR2 are SGHRS and YFSETQ. The CDR3 runs to 15 residues. Trimming took 4 bases from V and 3 from J; bases not matched to a gene: 2. CDR3: CASSLGQGDTGELFF. CDR3 DNA: TGCGCCAGCAGCCTGGGACAGGGGGACACCGGGGAGCTGTTTTTT.

This clonotype was found a few times. V gene TRBV24-1 combines with J gene TRBJ2-3, with TRBD1 identical over 7 bases. Unmatched junction bases numbered 10, after V lost 4 bases and J lost 4 bases. The CDR3 extends over 16 amino acids. The germline V gene has CDR1 KGHDR and CDR2 SFDVKD. The CDR3 spells CATSDRRQGEADTQYF. The CDR3 DNA follows: TGTGCCACCAGTGACCGACGACAGGGTGAGGCAGATACGCAGTATTTT.

This clonotype was detected a few times. A junction boundary mismatches the germline segment, possibly from a read error. V usage is TRBV7-7 and J usage is TRBJ2-3; 13 bases align to TRBD2. Germline V CDR1 and CDR2: SSHAT, FNYEAQ (reference sequence). This CDR3 has 15 amino acids. The CDR3 DNA sequence: TGTGCTAGCAGCTTAGGGGGACTAGCGGGGGATACGCAGTATTTT. As protein: CASSLGGLAGDTQYF.

V and J are TRBV12-3 or TRBV12-4 and TRBJ1-1; 7 bases fit TRBD1. V lost 4 bases to trimming and J lost 0 bases; unmatched junction nucleotides: 11. CDR3 length: 17 residues. The CDR3: CASSWGQGGGVNTEAFF. The CDR3 nucleotides read TGTGCCAGCAGTTGGGGGCAGGGGGGGGGAGTGAACACTGAAGCTTTCTTT.

This clonotype was recorded many times. The rearrangement links TRBV12-3 or TRBV12-4 to TRBJ2-1; TRBD2 agrees at 7 bases. Trimming at V came to 2 bases and at J to 5 bases, leaving 6 bases not matched to a gene. The CDR3 is made up of 15 amino acids. CDR3 in amino acids: CASSLTGGKHNEQFF. The CDR3 DNA sequence: TGTGCCAGCAGTTTAACGGGGGGTAAACACAATGAGCAGTTCTTC.

For the CDR3, the DNA is TGTGCCAGCAGCAAATCGACACCGACCGGGACAGGGGAGAATGAAAAACTGTTTTTT. Translated, it gives CASSKSTPTGTGENEKLFF. The V gene is TRBV21-1, the J gene TRBJ1-4; whether TRBD1, the table's D call, matches the DNA was not checked. TRBV21-1 is a known pseudogene. The CDR3 covers 19 residues.

The chain is built from TRBV19 and TRBJ2-2; D unclear. Trimming removed 7 bases from V and 0 bases from J, with 15 bases in between. The CDR3 runs 16 residues. From germline, CDR1 is LNHDA and CDR2 SQIVND (reference sequence). CDR3 nucleotide sequence: TGTGCCAGTACAAACAGCCTTCACGCGAACACCGGGGAGCTGTTTTTT. Translating gives CASTNSLHANTGELFF. Based on the CDR3 plus reference TRBV19 and TRBJ2-2, the full variable domain is DGGITQSPKYLFRKEGQNVTLSCEQNLNHDAMYWYRQDPGQGLRLIYYSQIVNDFQKGDIAEGYSVSREKKESFPLTVTSAQKNPTAFYLCASTNSLHANTGELFFGEGSRLTVL.

This clonotype was seen many times. The genes are TRBV7-9 and TRBJ2-3; 8 positions agree with TRBD2. Per the germline V gene, CDR1 is SEHNR and CDR2 is FQNEAQ (reference sequence). V trimming: 7 bases; J trimming: 2 bases; junction bases outside the gene matches: 8. CDR3 length: 15 residues. The DNA for the CDR3 is TGTGCCAGCAACCAACTAGCGGTGTACACAGATACGCAGTATTTT. Protein sequence: CASNQLAVYTDTQYF.

This clonotype was seen at least ten times. The V and J genes are TRBV4-2 and TRBJ1-5; perhaps TRBD1 as D (5 bases). The CDR3 totals 15 residues. The germline gives CDR1 LGHNA, CDR2 YNFKEQ. Trimming took 0 bases from V and 6 from J, leaving 12 bases between them. CDR3 in DNA: TGTGCCAGCAGCCAAGATTGGGGCTACGGTCAGCCCCAGCATTTT. This sequence encodes CASSQDWGYGQPQHF.

The table lists this clonotype with many counts. The genes are TRBV29-1 and TRBJ1-1; D uncertain. V was clipped by 6 bases and J by 2 bases, with 13 bases between them. Germline CDR1 reads SQVTM; CDR2 reads ANQGSEA. This CDR3 contains 13 residues. The CDR3 loop reads CSVELTLNTEAFF. DNA for the CDR3: TGCAGCGTGGAACTGACACTTAACACTGAAGCTTTCTTT.

This clonotype showed up many times. This chain joins TRBV5-6 and TRBJ2-3; 7 bases are a match to TRBD2. Germline CDR1 reads SGHDT; CDR2 reads YYEEEE. The CDR3 spans 15 residues. V trimming: 4 bases; J trimming: 3 bases; junction bases outside the gene matches: 8. Here the CDR3 reads CASSPALGGTDTQYF. DNA for the CDR3: TGTGCCAGCAGCCCGGCGCTGGGAGGGACAGATACGCAGTATTTT. Complete variable domain (other parts from reference TRBV5-6 and TRBJ2-3): DAGVTQSPTHLIKTRGQQVTLRCSPKSGHDTVSWYQQALGQGPQFIFQYYEEEERQRGNFPDRFSGHQFPNYSSELNVNALLLGDSALYLCASSPALGGTDTQYFGPGTRLTVL.

In its sample, this clonotype was seen a few times. The chain has TRBV6-5 and TRBJ1-6; weak D call: TRBD1 (5 bases). The CDR3 has 12 residues. V lost 6 bases and J 14 bases, leaving 14 bases between the germline ends. The germline V gene has CDR1 MNHEY and CDR2 SVGAGI. The CDR3 protein is CASSGRGITLHF. CDR3 nucleotides: TGTGCCAGCAGCGGACGGGGCATAACCCTCCACTTT.